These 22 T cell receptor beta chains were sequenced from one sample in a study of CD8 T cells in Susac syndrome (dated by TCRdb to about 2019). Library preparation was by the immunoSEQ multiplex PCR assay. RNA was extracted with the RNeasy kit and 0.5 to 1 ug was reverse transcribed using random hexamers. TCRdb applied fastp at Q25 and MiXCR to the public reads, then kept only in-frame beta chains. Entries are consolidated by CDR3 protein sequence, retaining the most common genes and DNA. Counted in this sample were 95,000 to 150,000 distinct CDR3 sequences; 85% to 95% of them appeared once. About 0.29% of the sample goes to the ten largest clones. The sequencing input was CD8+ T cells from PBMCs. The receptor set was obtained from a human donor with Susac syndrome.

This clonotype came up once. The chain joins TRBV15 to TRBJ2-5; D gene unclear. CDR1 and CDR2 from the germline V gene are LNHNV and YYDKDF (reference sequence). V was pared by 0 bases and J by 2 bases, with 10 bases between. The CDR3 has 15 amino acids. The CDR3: CATSRDLAEQETQYF. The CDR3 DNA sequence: TGTGCCACCAGCAGAGATCTGGCGGAGCAAGAGACCCAGTACTTC.

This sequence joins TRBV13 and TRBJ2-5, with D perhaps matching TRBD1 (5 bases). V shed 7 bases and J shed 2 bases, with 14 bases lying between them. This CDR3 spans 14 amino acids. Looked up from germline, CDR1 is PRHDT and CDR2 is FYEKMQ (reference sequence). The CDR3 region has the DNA TGTGCCAGCAACCGAAGGGGTACACAAGAGACCCAGTACTTC. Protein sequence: CASNRRGTQETQYF.

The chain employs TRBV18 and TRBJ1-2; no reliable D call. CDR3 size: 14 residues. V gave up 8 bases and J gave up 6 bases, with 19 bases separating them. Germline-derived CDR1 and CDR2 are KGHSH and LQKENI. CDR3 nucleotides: TGTGCCAGCGGCCAGGTCCCAGTTCCGGATGGCTACACCTTC. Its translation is CASGQVPVPDGYTF. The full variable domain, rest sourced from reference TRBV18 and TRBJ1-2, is NAGVMQNPRHLVRRRGQEARLRCSPMKGHSHVYWYRQLPEEGLKFMVYLQKENIIDESGMPKERFSAEFPKEGPSILRIQQVVRGDSAAYFCASGQVPVPDGYTFGSGTRLTVV.

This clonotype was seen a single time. The CDR3 DNA follows: TGTGCAAGTCGCGGGGGACTAGCGTACGAGCAGTACTTC. This sequence encodes CASRGGLAYEQYF. V is TRBV12-2 and J is TRBJ2-7; the listed D gene, TRBD2, was not tested against the DNA. TRBV12-2 is a listed pseudogene. This CDR3 is built from 13 residues.

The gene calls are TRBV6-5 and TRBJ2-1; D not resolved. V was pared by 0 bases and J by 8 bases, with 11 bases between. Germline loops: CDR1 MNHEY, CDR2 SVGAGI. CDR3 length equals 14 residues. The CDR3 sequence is CASSYSGYIHEQFF. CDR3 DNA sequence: TGTGCCAGCAGTTACTCGGGGTACATACATGAGCAGTTCTTC.

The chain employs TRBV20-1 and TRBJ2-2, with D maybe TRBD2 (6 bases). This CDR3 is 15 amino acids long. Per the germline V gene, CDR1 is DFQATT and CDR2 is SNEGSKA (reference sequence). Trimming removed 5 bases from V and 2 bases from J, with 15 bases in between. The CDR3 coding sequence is TGCAGTGCTCTCCCCAGCGGGCCCAACACCGGGGAGCTGTTTTTT. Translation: CSALPSGPNTGELFF.

Here the CDR3 DNA reads TGTGCCAGCAGCGTACAGGGGGAAGTCACAGATACGCAGTATTTT. It yields the protein CASSVQGEVTDTQYF. This rearrangement joins TRBV9 to TRBJ2-3, with 7 bases that match TRBD1. Germline CDR1 SGDLS, CDR2 YYNGEE. With 1 base clipped from V and 2 bases from J, the junction kept 4 bases outside the gene matches. This CDR3 has 15 amino acids.

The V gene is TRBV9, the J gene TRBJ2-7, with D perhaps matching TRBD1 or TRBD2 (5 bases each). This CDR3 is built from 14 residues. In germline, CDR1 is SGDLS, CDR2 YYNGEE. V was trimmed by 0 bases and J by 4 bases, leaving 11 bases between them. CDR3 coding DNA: TGTGCCAGCAGCGTAGGGGGCGAGGGGTACGAGCAGTACTTC. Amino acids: CASSVGGEGYEQYF.

This CDR3 is CASSLGGPGSTGELFF. CDR3 nucleotide sequence: TGTGCCAGCAGCTTGGGTGGCCCAGGGAGCACCGGGGAGCTGTTTTTT. This chain joins TRBV7-8 and TRBJ2-2; D may correspond to TRBD1 or TRBD2 (5 bases each). The CDR3 extends over 16 amino acids. Between the trimmed V and J ends, which lost 3 bases and 4 bases, there was a span of 15 bases. From germline, CDR1 is SGHVS and CDR2 FQNEAQ.

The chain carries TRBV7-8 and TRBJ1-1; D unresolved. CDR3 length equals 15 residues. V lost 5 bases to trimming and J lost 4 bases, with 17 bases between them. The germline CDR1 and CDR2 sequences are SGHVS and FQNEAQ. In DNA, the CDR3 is TGTGCCAGCAGCCAAAGTCTATCCTTACTCACTGAAGCTTTCTTT. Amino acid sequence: CASSQSLSLLTEAFF. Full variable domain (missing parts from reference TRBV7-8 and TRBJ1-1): GAGVSQSPRYKVAKRGQDVALRCDPISGHVSLFWYQQALGQGPEFLTYFQNEAQLDKSGLPSDRFFAERPEGSVSTLKIQRTQQEDSAVYLCASSQSLSLLTEAFFGQGTRLTVV.

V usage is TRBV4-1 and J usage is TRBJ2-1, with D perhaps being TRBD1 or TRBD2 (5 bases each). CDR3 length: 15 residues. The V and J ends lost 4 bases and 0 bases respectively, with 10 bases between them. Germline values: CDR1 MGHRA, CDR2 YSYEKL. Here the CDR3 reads CASSPQGVSYNEQFF. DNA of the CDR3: TGCGCCAGCAGCCCGCAGGGAGTCTCCTACAATGAGCAGTTCTTC.

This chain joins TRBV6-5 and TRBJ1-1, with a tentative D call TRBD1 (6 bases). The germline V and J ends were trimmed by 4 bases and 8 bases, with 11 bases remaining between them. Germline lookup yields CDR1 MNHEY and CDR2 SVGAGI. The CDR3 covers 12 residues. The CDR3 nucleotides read TGTGCCAGCAGTTTACCGGGACAAGAAGCTTTCTTT. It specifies CASSLPGQEAFF.

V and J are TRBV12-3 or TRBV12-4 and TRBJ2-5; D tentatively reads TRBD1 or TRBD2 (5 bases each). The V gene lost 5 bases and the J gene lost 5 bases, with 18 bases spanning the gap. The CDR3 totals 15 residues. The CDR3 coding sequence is TGTGCCAGCAGTCCTACCACGAGGGGCTCGGAGACCCAGTACTTC. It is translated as CASSPTTRGSETQYF.

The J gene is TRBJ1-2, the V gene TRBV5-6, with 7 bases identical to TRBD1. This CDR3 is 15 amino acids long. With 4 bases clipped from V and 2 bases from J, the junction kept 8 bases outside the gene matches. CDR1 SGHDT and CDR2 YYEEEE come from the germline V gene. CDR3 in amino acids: CASSQDDRDNYGYTF. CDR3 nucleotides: TGTGCCAGCAGCCAGGACGACAGGGACAACTATGGCTACACCTTC.

CDR3 loop: CSAREVETQYF. The DNA of the CDR3 is TGCAGTGCTAGAGAGGTGGAGACCCAGTACTTC. The chain employs TRBV20-1 and TRBJ2-5; D ambiguous. Trimming removed 0 bases from V and 5 bases from J, with 4 bases in between. The CDR3 is made up of 11 amino acids. Germline V CDR1 and CDR2: DFQATT, SNEGSKA (reference sequence).

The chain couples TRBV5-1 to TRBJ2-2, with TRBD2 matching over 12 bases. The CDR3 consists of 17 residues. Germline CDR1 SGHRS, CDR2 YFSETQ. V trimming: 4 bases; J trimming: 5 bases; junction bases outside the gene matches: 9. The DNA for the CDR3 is TGCGCCAGCAGCACACCGCTAGCGGGGGGGCCAACCGGGGAGCTGTTTTTT. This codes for CASSTPLAGGPTGELFF.

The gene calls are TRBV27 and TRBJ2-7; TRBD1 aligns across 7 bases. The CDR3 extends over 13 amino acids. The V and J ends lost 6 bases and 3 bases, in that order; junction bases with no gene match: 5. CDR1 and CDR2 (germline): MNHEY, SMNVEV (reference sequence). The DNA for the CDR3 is TGTGCCAGCAGCACGGGACAGCTCTACGAGCAGTACTTC. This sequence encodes CASSTGQLYEQYF.

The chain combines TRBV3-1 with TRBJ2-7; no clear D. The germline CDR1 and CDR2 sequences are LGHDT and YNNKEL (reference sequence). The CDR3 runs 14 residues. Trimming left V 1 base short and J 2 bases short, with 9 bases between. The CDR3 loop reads CASSQGSGTYEQYF. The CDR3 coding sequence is TGTGCCAGCAGCCAAGGGTCAGGCACCTACGAGCAGTACTTC.

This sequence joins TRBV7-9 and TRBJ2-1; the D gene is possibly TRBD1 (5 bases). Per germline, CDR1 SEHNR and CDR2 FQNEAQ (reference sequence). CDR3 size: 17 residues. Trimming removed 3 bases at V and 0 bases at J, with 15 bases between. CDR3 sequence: CASSLYDSRSSYNEQFF. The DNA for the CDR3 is TGTGCCAGCAGCTTGTATGACAGCCGGAGCTCCTACAATGAGCAGTTCTTC.

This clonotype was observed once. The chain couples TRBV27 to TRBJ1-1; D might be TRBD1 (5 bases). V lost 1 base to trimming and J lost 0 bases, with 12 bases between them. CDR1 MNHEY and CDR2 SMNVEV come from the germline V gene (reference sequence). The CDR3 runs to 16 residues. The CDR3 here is CASSLYRQGLNTEAFF. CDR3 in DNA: TGTGCCAGCAGTTTATACCGGCAGGGCCTGAACACTGAAGCTTTCTTT.

The CDR3 loop reads CSVEDLRETGELFF. CDR3 nucleotides: TGCAGCGTTGAAGACCTCCGGGAAACCGGGGAGCTGTTTTTT. The V call is TRBV29-1, the J call TRBJ2-2, with D maybe TRBD2 (5 bases). The V end lost 0 bases, the J end lost 5 bases, and 10 bases lay between the germline ends. Germline V gene lookup returns CDR1 SQVTM and CDR2 ANQGSEA. The CDR3 runs to 14 residues.

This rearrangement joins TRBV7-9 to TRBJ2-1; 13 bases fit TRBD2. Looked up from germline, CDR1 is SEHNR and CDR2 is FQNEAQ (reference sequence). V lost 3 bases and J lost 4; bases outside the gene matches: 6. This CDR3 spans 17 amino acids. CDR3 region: CASSLELAGGPYNEQFF. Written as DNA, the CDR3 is TGTGCCAGCAGCTTGGAACTAGCGGGGGGGCCGTACAATGAGCAGTTCTTC.